The 23 T cell receptor beta chains below all came from one sample that was sequenced in a study of blood T cells in healthy people across ages. A second PCR, run for roughly 7 to 11 cycles, used a sample-barcoded 5' primer plus a J-beta primer mix. TCRdb called the 5' RACE reads again in MiXCR, with one record for every CDR3 protein. Of 1,500,000 or so distinct CDR3 sequences detected, 35% to 45% appear once; the ten largest clones hold more than 4%. Sequenced material: blood. The source is a woman under 30 in good health.

The chain couples TRBV18 to TRBJ2-3, with D tentatively TRBD1 (6 bases). There are 15 residues in the CDR3. V shed 3 bases and J shed 0 bases, with 10 bases lying between them. CDR1 is KGHSH, CDR2 LQKENI, per germline. CDR3 nucleotide sequence: TGTGCCAGCTCACCCGGACAGACTAGCACAGATACGCAGTATTTT. Its translation: CASSPGQTSTDTQYF.

V gene TRBV9 combines with J gene TRBJ2-3; D is ambiguous. The CDR3 contains 14 residues. Trimming removed 0 bases from V and 6 bases from J, with 11 bases in between. Germline CDR1 is SGDLS and CDR2 is YYNGEE. The CDR3 DNA follows: TGTGCCAGCAGCGTAGCCTCGGCTGGGGATACGCAGTATTTT. Its protein product is CASSVASAGDTQYF.

The V gene is TRBV12-3 or TRBV12-4, the J gene TRBJ2-4; D is unclear. The CDR3 contains 16 residues. The V end was cut by 7 bases, the J end by 2 bases, with 18 bases between. As DNA, the CDR3 is TGTGCCAGCACCCCGGTAGCCCTTCTAACCAAAAACATTCAGTACTTC. It is translated as CASTPVALLTKNIQYF.

The rearrangement joins TRBV27 to TRBJ1-2, with D perhaps matching TRBD1 (5 bases). Trimming stripped 6 bases from V and 4 bases from J, with 12 bases between. Germline lookup yields CDR1 MNHEY and CDR2 SMNVEV (reference sequence). This CDR3 spans 13 amino acids. The CDR3 reads CASRADRFYGYTF. Written as DNA, the CDR3 is TGTGCCAGCAGAGCCGACAGATTCTATGGCTACACCTTC.

The chain uses TRBV4-2 and TRBJ2-1; D possibly corresponds to TRBD1 (6 bases). Per the germline V gene, CDR1 is LGHNA and CDR2 is YNFKEQ. The CDR3 is made up of 15 amino acids. V was shortened by 4 bases and J by 1 base, with 11 bases between the two germline ends. CDR3 residues: CASSRLQGSYNEQFF. CDR3 sequence (DNA): TGTGCCAGCAGCCGGCTACAGGGATCCTACAATGAGCAGTTCTTC.

This clonotype appeared once. Its ends do not fully match the called genes, so a read error is possible. This chain links TRBV20-1 with TRBJ1-2; TRBD1 is a possible D gene (6 bases). This CDR3 region has 14 residues. The germline V gene encodes CDR1 DFQATT and CDR2 SNEGSKA (reference sequence). The CDR3 is CSQACDRKEDGYTF. The CDR3 DNA is TGCAGCCAAGCATGCGACAGGAAGGAGGATGGCTACACTTTC.

The chain combines TRBV29-1 with TRBJ1-3, with a possible D match to TRBD1 (5 bases). V was cut by 5 bases and J by 3 bases, with 11 bases left in between. CDR1 and CDR2 from the germline V gene are SQVTM and ANQGSEA. The CDR3 covers 13 residues. The chain's CDR3 is CSVWGKGGNTIYF. The CDR3 nucleotides are TGCAGCGTTTGGGGGAAGGGTGGAAACACCATATATTTT.

This sequence joins TRBV7-6 and TRBJ2-4, with D possibly TRBD2 on 5 matching bases. Trimming took off 5 bases at V and 13 bases at J, with 21 bases between the two ends. The CDR3 contains 14 residues. CDR1 SGHVS and CDR2 FNYEAQ come from the germline V gene. The CDR3 nucleotides read TGTGCCAGCAGCACCGGCGGATCAGCTAGGGAGCAGTACTTC. As protein: CASSTGGSAREQYF.

This rearrangement joins TRBV7-2 to TRBJ1-2; D is possibly TRBD1 (6 bases). V lost 4 bases to trimming and J lost 0 bases, with 9 bases between them. The CDR3 runs to 14 residues. CDR1 and CDR2 (germline): SGHTA, FQGNSA. CDR3 nucleotide sequence: TGTGCCAGCAGCTACAGGGAGGCTAACTATGGCTACACCTTC. Translated: CASSYREANYGYTF.

The chain couples TRBV6-1 to TRBJ2-2; TRBD2 aligns across 11 bases. Germline-derived CDR1 and CDR2 are MNHNS and SASEGT. V lost 6 bases and J lost 3; bases outside the gene matches: 9. CDR3 length: 17 amino acids. CDR3 DNA: TGTGCCAGCAGACGGACTACTAGCGGGAGATACACCGGGGAGCTGTTTTTT. This sequence encodes CASRRTTSGRYTGELFF.

Worth noting for this clonotype: This sequence may be a read error, since a much larger clone differs from it by one base. The V gene is TRBV11-1, the J gene TRBJ1-1; the match to TRBD1 covers 7 bases. In germline, CDR1 is SGHAT, CDR2 FQDESV (reference sequence). V gave up 6 bases and J gave up 1 base; unmatched junction bases: 2. CDR3 length: 13 amino acids. The CDR3: CASRWDRNTEAFF. CDR3 nucleotide sequence: TGTGCCAGCAGATGGGACAGGAACACTGAAGCTTTCTTT.

This chain uses TRBV20-1 with TRBJ2-1; no clear D gene. This CDR3 comprises 13 residues. Germline CDR1 is DFQATT and CDR2 is SNEGSKA (reference sequence). Trimming stripped 6 bases from V and 8 bases from J, with 17 bases between. As DNA, the CDR3 is TGCAGTGCCCTAACCAGCTTAATCGATGAGCAGTTCTTC. Protein sequence: CSALTSLIDEQFF.

There are a few counts of this clonotype. V is TRBV24-1 and J is TRBJ2-1; 8 bases agree with TRBD2. The CDR3 runs 16 residues. CDR1 is KGHDR and CDR2 is SFDVKD in the germline V gene. The V segment lost 6 bases and the J segment 5 bases; nucleotides outside the gene matches: 11. For the CDR3, the DNA is TGTGCCACCAGTTCCTATTTAGCGGGGAACAACAATGAGCAGTTCTTC. This gives the protein CATSSYLAGNNNEQFF.

This clonotype occurred a few times. The V call is TRBV6-5, the J call TRBJ2-3; a weak D match, TRBD2 (5 bases). CDR1 and CDR2 (germline): MNHEY, SVGAGI. The CDR3 covers 13 residues. Trimming stripped 5 bases from V and 6 bases from J, with 12 bases between. CDR3 protein: CASSTSKRDTQYF. DNA of the CDR3: TGTGCCAGCAGTACCAGCAAGCGGGATACGCAGTATTTT.

The V gene is TRBV13, the J gene TRBJ2-1, with D tentatively TRBD2 (5 bases). V shed 5 bases and J shed 10 bases, with 12 bases lying between them. The length of the CDR3 is 12 residues. Germline V gene sequence: CDR1 PRHDT, CDR2 FYEKMQ (reference sequence). The CDR3 protein is CASSQAPGEQFF. In DNA form, the CDR3 reads TGTGCCAGCAGCCAGGCCCCGGGGGAGCAGTTCTTC.

The V and J genes are TRBV19 and TRBJ1-1, with a possible D match to TRBD1 (5 bases). The CDR3 is 13 residues long. Between the trimmed V and J ends, which lost 6 bases and 1 base, there was a span of 9 bases. From germline, CDR1 is LNHDA and CDR2 SQIVND (reference sequence). As DNA, the CDR3 is TGTGCCAGTAGACAGGTTCCGAACACTGAAGCTTTCTTT. Translating it yields CASRQVPNTEAFF.

The chain combines TRBV12-3 or TRBV12-4 with TRBJ2-1; TRBD2 matches 8 bases. Trimming took 6 bases from V and 1 from J; bases not matched to a gene: 5. CDR3 length: 15 residues. The CDR3 nucleotides read TGTGCCAGCAGGGCCGTAGCGGGATCCTACAATGAGCAGTTCTTC. Translating gives CASRAVAGSYNEQFF.

This clonotype was observed a single time. The J gene is TRBJ1-1, the V gene TRBV21-1; TRBD1 is the table's D call and was not checked against the DNA. TRBV21-1 corresponds to a pseudogene. This CDR3 has 15 residues. This chain's CDR3 is CAGSKARGGNTEAFF. CDR3 nucleotides: TGTGCCGGCAGCAAAGCAAGGGGGGGTAACACTGAAGCTTTCTTT.

The chain has TRBV28 and TRBJ2-7; 7 bases are a match to TRBD1. Germline CDR1 and CDR2: MDHEN and SYDVKM. The CDR3 loop spans 14 amino acids. V shed 8 bases and J 4 bases; nucleotides not matched to a gene: 11. The CDR3 protein is CASRQHTGAYEQYF. The DNA for the CDR3 is TGTGCCAGCCGTCAACACACAGGGGCGTACGAGCAGTACTTC.

This clonotype was detected a few times. The chain recombines TRBV5-1 with TRBJ2-1, with a possible D match to TRBD2 (5 bases). Germline CDR1 reads SGHRS; CDR2 reads YFSETQ. The V and J ends lost 4 bases and 0 bases respectively, with 14 bases between them. The CDR3 contains 16 residues. The CDR3 is CASSLDGVSSYNEQFF. The DNA for the CDR3 is TGCGCCAGCAGCCTAGACGGGGTATCCTCCTACAATGAGCAGTTCTTC.

This rearrangement joins TRBV10-3 to TRBJ2-1; no definite D call. V lost 3 bases and J lost 8, with 20 bases in between. The germline V gene has CDR1 ENHRY and CDR2 SYGVKD. The CDR3 sequence is 16 residues long. The CDR3 DNA sequence: TGTGCCATCAGTGATTACCCTGCACCCAGAACCGATGAGCAGTTCTTC. This translates into CAISDYPAPRTDEQFF.

The chain recombines TRBV4-2 with TRBJ2-5; D is possibly TRBD1 or TRBD2 (6 bases each). Germline V gene lookup returns CDR1 LGHNA and CDR2 YNFKEQ. This CDR3 comprises 15 residues. The germline V and J ends were trimmed by 4 bases and 3 bases, with 15 bases remaining between them. The chain's CDR3 is CASSPFGGDKETQYF. The CDR3, as DNA: TGTGCCAGCAGCCCCTTCGGAGGGGACAAAGAGACCCAGTACTTC.

The chain has TRBV3-1 and TRBJ1-4, with 7 bases matching TRBD1. The junction had 15 bases not matched to a gene; V was cut back by 5 bases and J by 0 bases. The germline CDR1 and CDR2 sequences are LGHDT and YNNKEL (reference sequence). CDR3 length: 19 amino acids. CDR3 region: CASSTRYRGGGTTNEKLFF. CDR3 in DNA: TGTGCCAGCAGCACGCGGTACAGGGGAGGAGGGACAACTAATGAAAAACTGTTTTTT.